This T cell receptor (beta chain) was captured by sequencing in a study of control samples from healthy donors and cancer patients. V was shortened by 6 bases and J by 1 base, with 10 bases between the two germline ends. This CDR3 region has 14 residues. Germline CDR1 is SGHRS and CDR2 is YFSETQ. Sequencing was performed with immunoSEQ multiplex PCR; in TCRdb, only in-frame clones are kept and a portion is missing. Here the sample spans around 100,000 clones, roughly nine tenths being singletons. The sequenced sample was blood. The J gene is TRBJ2-2, the V gene TRBV5-1, with D possibly called TRBD1 or TRBD2 (5 bases each). This receptor was identified in a woman aged 18-29 years in good health. Here the CDR3 DNA reads TGCGCCAGCAAACGGGACGGGAACACCGGGGAGCTGTTTTTT. This translates into CASKRDGNTGELFF.